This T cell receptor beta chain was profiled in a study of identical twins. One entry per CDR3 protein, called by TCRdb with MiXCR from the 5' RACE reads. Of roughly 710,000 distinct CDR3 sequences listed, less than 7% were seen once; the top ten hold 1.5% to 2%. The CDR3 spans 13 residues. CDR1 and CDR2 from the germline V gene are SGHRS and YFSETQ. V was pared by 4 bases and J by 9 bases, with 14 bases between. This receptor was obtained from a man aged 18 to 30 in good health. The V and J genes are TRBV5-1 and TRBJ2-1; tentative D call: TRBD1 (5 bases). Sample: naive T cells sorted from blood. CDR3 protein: CASSQQGIGEQFF. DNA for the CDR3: TGCGCCAGCAGCCAGCAGGGTATAGGTGAGCAGTTCTTC.